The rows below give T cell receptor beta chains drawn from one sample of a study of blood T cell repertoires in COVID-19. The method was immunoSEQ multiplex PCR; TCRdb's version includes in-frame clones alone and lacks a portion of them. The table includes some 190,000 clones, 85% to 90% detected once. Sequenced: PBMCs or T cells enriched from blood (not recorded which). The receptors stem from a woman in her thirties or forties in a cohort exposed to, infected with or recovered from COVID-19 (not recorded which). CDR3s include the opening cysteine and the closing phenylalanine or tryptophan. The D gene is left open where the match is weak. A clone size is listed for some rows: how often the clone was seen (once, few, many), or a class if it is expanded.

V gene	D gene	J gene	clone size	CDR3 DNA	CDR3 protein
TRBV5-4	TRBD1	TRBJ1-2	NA	TGTGCCAGCACCCCGGACCCGACAGGGTATGGCTACACCTTC	CASTPDPTGYGYTF
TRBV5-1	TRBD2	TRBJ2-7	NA	TGCGCCAGCATCCTGACTAGCGGGAGTATGTACGAGCAGTACTTC	CASILTSGSMYEQYF
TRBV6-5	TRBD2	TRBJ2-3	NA	TGTGCCAGCAGCCTACTAGCGGGCGGCACAGATACGCAGTATTTT	CASSLLAGGTDTQYF
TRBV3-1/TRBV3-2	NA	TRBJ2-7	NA	TGTGCCAGCAGCCAAGGTACCAGGGGGGCCTACGAGCAGTACTTC	CASSQGTRGAYEQYF
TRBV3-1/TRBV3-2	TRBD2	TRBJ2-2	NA	TGTGCCAGCAGCCTATTAGCGGGGGAGAACACCGGGGAGCTGTTTTTT	CASSLLAGENTGELFF
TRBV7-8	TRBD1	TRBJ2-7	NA	TGTGCCAGCAGCTTCCGGGACAGGGGGCGGAATGAGCAGTACTTC	CASSFRDRGRNEQYF
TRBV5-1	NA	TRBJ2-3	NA	TGCGCCAGCAGCGCGGGGCTTACCACAGATACGCAGTATTTT	CASSAGLTTDTQYF
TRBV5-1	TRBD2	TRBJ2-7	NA	TGCGCCAGCAGCTTGTCGACGGGGGGTTCCTACGAGCAGTACTTC	CASSLSTGGSYEQYF
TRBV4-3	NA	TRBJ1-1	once	TGCGCCAGCAGCCAAGATACGGCGGGTGGGGGGATGGATGAAGCTTTCTTT	CASSQDTAGGGMDEAFF
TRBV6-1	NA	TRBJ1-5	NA	TGTGCCAGCAGTGAACTACGGGGGGCAGGGAGCAATCAGCCCCAGCATTTT	CASSELRGAGSNQPQHF
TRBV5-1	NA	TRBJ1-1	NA	TGCGCCAGCAGCCCGCGGGACAACACTGAAGCTTTCTTT	CASSPRDNTEAFF
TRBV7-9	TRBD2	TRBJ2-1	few	TGTGCCAGCAGCCGGCGTTCTAGACTAGCGGAATACAATGAGCAGTTCTTC	CASSRRSRLAEYNEQFF
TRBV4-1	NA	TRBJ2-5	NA	TGCGCCAGCAGCCAAGACGGGGAGTCCCAAGAGACCCAGTACTTC	CASSQDGESQETQYF
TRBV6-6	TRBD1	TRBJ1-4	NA	TGTGCCAGCAGTTACGGACAGGGGTATGAAAAACTGTTTTTT	CASSYGQGYEKLFF
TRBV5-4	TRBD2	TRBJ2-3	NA	TGTGCCAGCAGCTTGGAGGCGGGAGCGGGAGATACGCAGTATTTT	CASSLEAGAGDTQYF
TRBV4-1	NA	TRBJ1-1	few	TGCGCCAGCAGCCAACCTGACCGGCCAGCGGAAACTTTCTTT	CASSQPDRPAETFF
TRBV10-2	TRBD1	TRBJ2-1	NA	TGCGCCAGCAGTGAGTCCGGGACAGGCATGAATGAGCAGTTCTTC	CASSESGTGMNEQFF
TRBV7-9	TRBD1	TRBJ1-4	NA	TGTGCCAGCAGCAAGACAGGGGTTAATGAAAAACTGTTTTTT	CASSKTGVNEKLFF
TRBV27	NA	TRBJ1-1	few	TGTGCCAGCAGTTTAACCCTGACTAACACTGAAGCTTTCTTT	CASSLTLTNTEAFF
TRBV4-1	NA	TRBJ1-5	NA	TGCGCCAGCTCACTTCAGGGAGGATCCAATCAGCCCCAGCATTTT	CASSLQGGSNQPQHF
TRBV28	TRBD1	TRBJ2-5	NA	TGTGCCAGCACTCTGGACAGGGAGTACCAAGAGACCCAGTACTTC	CASTLDREYQETQYF
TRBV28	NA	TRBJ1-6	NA	TGTGCCAGCGGCAGACACCTTTATAATTCACCCCTCCACTTT	CASGRHLYNSPLHF
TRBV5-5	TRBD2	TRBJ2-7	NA	TGTGCCAGCAGCTATAGCGGGGGGTCCTACGAGCAGTACTTC	CASSYSGGSYEQYF
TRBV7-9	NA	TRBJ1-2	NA	TGTGCCAGCAGCTTAGAGGGGATACACTATGGCTACACCTTC	CASSLEGIHYGYTF
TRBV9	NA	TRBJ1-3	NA	TGTGCCAGCAGCGTAGCGGGGTTTAGAAACACCATATATTTT	CASSVAGFRNTIYF
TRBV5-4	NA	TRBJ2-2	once	TGTGCCAGCAGCTCAGGGGACTACCAGCCAAACACCGGGGAGCTGTTTTTT	CASSSGDYQPNTGELFF
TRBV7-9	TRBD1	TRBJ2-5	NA	TGTGCCAGCAGCTTAGGAACAGGGGTGAGAGAGACCCAGTACTTC	CASSLGTGVRETQYF